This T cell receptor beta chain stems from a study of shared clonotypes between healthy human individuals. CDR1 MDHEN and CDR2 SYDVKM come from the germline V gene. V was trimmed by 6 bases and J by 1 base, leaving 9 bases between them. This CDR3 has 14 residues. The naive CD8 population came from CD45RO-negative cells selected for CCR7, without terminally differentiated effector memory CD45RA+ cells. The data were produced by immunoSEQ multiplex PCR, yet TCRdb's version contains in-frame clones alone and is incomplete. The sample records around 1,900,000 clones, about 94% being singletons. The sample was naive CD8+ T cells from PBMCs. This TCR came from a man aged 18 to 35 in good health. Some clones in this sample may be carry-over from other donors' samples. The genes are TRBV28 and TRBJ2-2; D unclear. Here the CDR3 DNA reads TGTGCCAGCAGGGGCTGGAGGAACACCGGGGAGCTGTTTTTT. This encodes CASRGWRNTGELFF.